What follows are 24 T cell receptor beta chains derived from one specimen sequenced in a study of blood T cell repertoires in COVID-19. Produced via immunoSEQ multiplex PCR; TCRdb's table is partial and in-frame only. The table has around 80,000 clones, over 75% seen once. Sequencing was carried out using peripheral blood. These receptors all stem from an elderly man with acute or convalescent COVID-19.

The chain couples TRBV5-6 to TRBJ2-5, with 8 bases lining up with TRBD1. This CDR3 is built from 12 residues. V was pared by 4 bases and J by 9 bases, with 5 bases of the junction left unmatched. Germline CDR1 and CDR2: SGHDT and YYEEEE. The chain's CDR3 is CASSPDRAAQYF. CDR3 sequence (DNA): TGTGCCAGCAGCCCGGACAGGGCGGCCCAGTACTTC.

The chain uses TRBV18 and TRBJ2-5; 9 nucleotides agree with TRBD2. The V gene end was trimmed by 5 bases and the J gene end by 2 bases; junction bases not matched to a gene: 6. Germline V CDR1 and CDR2: KGHSH, LQKENI. The CDR3 spans 15 residues. The CDR3 nucleotides are TGTGCCAGCTCAGGGCTAGCGGGGAAACAAGAGACCCAGTACTTC. This translates into CASSGLAGKQETQYF.

V is TRBV18 and J is TRBJ2-5; the match to TRBD2 covers 8 bases. The germline gives CDR1 KGHSH, CDR2 LQKENI. The CDR3 covers 16 residues. With 3 bases clipped from V and 2 bases from J, the junction kept 8 bases outside the gene matches. CDR3 loop: CASSPGLAGSQETQYF. The CDR3 DNA follows: TGTGCCAGCTCACCCGGACTAGCTGGTTCACAAGAGACCCAGTACTTC.

This clone was recorded a few times. The CDR3 spells CASSLDGGPSYNSPLHF. In nucleotides, the CDR3 is TGCGCCAGCAGCTTGGATGGGGGCCCCTCCTATAATTCACCCCTCCACTTT. V is TRBV5-1 and J is TRBJ1-6, with D perhaps TRBD1 (6 bases). The CDR3 sequence is 17 residues long. V lost 0 bases, J lost 0 bases, and 10 bases lay in between. CDR1 and CDR2 (germline): SGHRS, YFSETQ.

This rearrangement joins TRBV6-2 or TRBV6-3 to TRBJ1-1; D gene uncertain. The CDR3 has 16 amino acids. V was shortened by 0 bases and J by 0 bases, with 11 bases between the two germline ends. Germline-derived CDR1 and CDR2 are MNHEY and SVGEGT. In nucleotides, the CDR3 is TGTGCCAGCAGTTACTCTGCCGACAACATGAACACTGAAGCTTTCTTT. As protein: CASSYSADNMNTEAFF.

This chain links TRBV20-1 with TRBJ1-4; maybe TRBD1 (5 bases). V was clipped by 5 bases and J by 14 bases, with 12 bases between them. CDR1 DFQATT and CDR2 SNEGSKA come from the germline V gene (reference sequence). CDR3 length: 10 amino acids. In DNA form, the CDR3 reads TGCAGTGCTCAACAGGTGCAGCTGTTTTTT. Translated: CSAQQVQLFF.

The V and J genes are TRBV5-1 and TRBJ1-2; D is uncertain. The V and J ends lost 2 bases and 0 bases respectively, with 5 bases between them. Germline-derived CDR1 and CDR2 are SGHRS and YFSETQ. The CDR3 consists of 13 residues. CDR3 region: CASSFDTNYGYTF. The CDR3 region has the DNA TGCGCCAGCAGCTTTGACACTAACTATGGCTACACCTTC.

This chain connects TRBV5-1 to TRBJ2-1, with 10 bases identical to TRBD2. The V and J ends lost 0 bases and 6 bases, in that order; junction bases with no gene match: 9. The CDR3 is 17 amino acids. In germline, CDR1 is SGHRS, CDR2 YFSETQ. CDR3 protein: CASSLASGGAMSNEQFF. Here the CDR3 DNA reads TGCGCCAGCAGCTTGGCCAGCGGGGGGGCAATGAGCAATGAGCAGTTCTTC.

The J gene is TRBJ1-4, the V gene TRBV5-1; 7 nucleotides match TRBD1. The length of the CDR3 is 15 residues. Germline CDR1 reads SGHRS; CDR2 reads YFSETQ. V trimming: 0 bases; J trimming: 3 bases; junction bases outside the gene matches: 2. In DNA form, the CDR3 reads TGCGCCAGCAGCTTGGAGGGACAGCCTAATGAAAAACTGTTTTTT. It is translated as CASSLEGQPNEKLFF.

This clone appeared once. The rearrangement joins TRBV29-1 to TRBJ1-4; no clear D. CDR3 length: 11 residues. Between the trimmed V and J ends, which lost 7 bases and 2 bases, there was a span of 5 bases. CDR1 is SQVTM, CDR2 ANQGSEA, per germline. The CDR3 region is CSGGTNEKLFF. The CDR3 nucleotides read TGCAGCGGAGGGACTAATGAAAAACTGTTTTTT.

This clone has more than one count but fewer than ten. This chain joins TRBV5-6 and TRBJ2-7; TRBD1 is a possible D gene (6 bases). The ends were cut back, 3 bases at V and 0 bases at J, with 10 bases in the middle. The CDR3 runs to 14 residues. Per the germline V gene, CDR1 is SGHDT and CDR2 is YYEEEE. The CDR3 DNA follows: TGTGCCAGCAGCTCAGGGGTTTTCTCCTACGAGCAGTACTTC. This gives the protein CASSSGVFSYEQYF.

The chain employs TRBV9 and TRBJ1-1; no clear D. Trimming pared 4 bases from V and 1 base from J, leaving 8 bases between. The CDR3 runs 13 residues. CDR1 is SGDLS, CDR2 YYNGEE, per germline. CDR3 amino acids: CASSTDPNTEAFF. The CDR3 DNA reads TGTGCCAGCAGCACAGACCCGAACACTGAAGCTTTCTTT.

This chain connects TRBV2 to TRBJ2-3; TRBD2 aligns across 15 bases. J was trimmed by 6 bases and V by 6 bases; bases with no gene match: 10. CDR3 length equals 17 residues. Germline CDR1 reads SNHLY; CDR2 reads FYNNEI. The CDR3 loop is CASSPGTSGGIGDTQYF. CDR3 DNA sequence: TGTGCCAGCAGCCCCGGGACTAGCGGGGGGATAGGGGATACGCAGTATTTT.

The V gene is TRBV7-6, the J gene TRBJ1-6; 9 bases fit TRBD1. Germline-derived CDR1 and CDR2 are SGHVS and FNYEAQ. Losses at the gene ends were 4 bases for V and 8 bases for J; bases not matched to a gene: 6. The CDR3 totals 15 residues. Here the CDR3 DNA reads TGTGCCAGCAGCTCCGTACAGGGGGCATATTCACCCCTCCACTTT. Protein product: CASSSVQGAYSPLHF. Drawing the rest from reference TRBV7-6 and TRBJ1-6, the complete variable domain is GAGVSQSPRYKVTKRGQDVALRCDPISGHVSLYWYRQALGQGPEFLTYFNYEAQQDKSGLPNDRFSAERPEGSISTLTIQRTEQRDSAMYRCASSSVQGAYSPLHFGNGTRLTVT.

The V call is TRBV10-3, the J call TRBJ1-2; 9 bases map to TRBD1. Germline V gene sequence: CDR1 ENHRY, CDR2 SYGVKD. The CDR3 is made up of 14 amino acids. J lost 7 bases, V lost 2 bases, and 5 bases had no gene match. In DNA, the CDR3 is TGTGCCATCAGTGAGAACAGGGGGCAAGGTGGCTACACCTTC. Its translation: CAISENRGQGGYTF.

CDR3 in amino acids: CAWSVRNRGSYGYTF. The CDR3 DNA follows: TGTGCCTGGAGTGTACGAAACCGGGGAAGCTATGGCTACACCTTC. V usage is TRBV30 and J usage is TRBJ1-2; D not certain. The ends were cut back, 0 bases at V and 4 bases at J, with 15 bases in the middle. Germline CDR1 GTSNPN, CDR2 SVGIG (reference sequence). The CDR3 extends over 15 amino acids.

This clone was counted a single time. This chain links TRBV18 with TRBJ1-5; 8 nucleotides line up with TRBD1. V lost 6 bases, J lost 7 bases, and 8 bases stayed unmatched. The CDR3 covers 14 residues. Germline V gene sequence: CDR1 KGHSH, CDR2 LQKENI. Written as DNA, the CDR3 is TGTGCCAGCTCCCCCGGACAGGGTATGCAGCCCCAGCATTTT. Translating it yields CASSPGQGMQPQHF. The entire variable domain, with the rest obtained from reference TRBV18 and TRBJ1-5, is as follows: NAGVMQNPRHLVRRRGQEARLRCSPMKGHSHVYWYRQLPEEGLKFMVYLQKENIIDESGMPKERFSAEFPKEGPSILRIQQVVRGDSAAYFCASSPGQGMQPQHFGDGTRLSIL.

The gene calls are TRBV5-1 and TRBJ2-5; TRBD1 might be the D (5 bases). The length of the CDR3 is 14 residues. CDR1 and CDR2 (germline): SGHRS, YFSETQ. V was pared by 7 bases and J by 1 base, with 14 bases between. The CDR3 loop is CASGNRGGQETQYF. In nucleotides, the CDR3 is TGCGCCAGCGGAAATAGGGGCGGCCAAGAGACCCAGTACTTC.

The rearrangement links TRBV25-1 to TRBJ1-5; D is unresolved. Trimming cost V 1 base and J 4 bases, with 11 bases left between them. The CDR3 has 15 amino acids. CDR1 and CDR2 from the germline V gene are MGHDK and SYGVNS. In nucleotides, the CDR3 is TGTGCCAGCAGTGAATCCGGGGTCGCTAATCAGCCCCAGCATTTT. Protein product: CASSESGVANQPQHF.

The rearrangement uses TRBV30 and TRBJ2-4; TRBD1 matches at 9 bases. Germline trimming cut 0 bases from V and 1 base from J; bases unmatched to any gene: 1. The CDR3 runs to 15 residues. Germline V lookup: CDR1 GTSNPN, CDR2 SVGIG (reference sequence). CDR3 sequence reads: CAWSVGQGAKNIQYF. As DNA, the CDR3 is TGTGCCTGGAGTGTCGGACAGGGGGCCAAAAACATTCAGTACTTC.

The CDR3 DNA reads as TGTGCCAGCAGTTTATATCCAGGAATGAACACTGAAGCTTTCTTT. It translates to CASSLYPGMNTEAFF. The genes are TRBV27 and TRBJ1-1; D is ambiguous. V lost 1 base and J lost 0, with 9 bases in between. Germline-derived CDR1 and CDR2 are MNHEY and SMNVEV (reference sequence). CDR3 length equals 15 residues.

The chain carries TRBV6-6 and TRBJ1-1; a possible D gene is TRBD1 (6 bases). The CDR3 has 14 amino acids. Trimming took off 6 bases at V and 4 bases at J, with 15 bases between the two ends. CDR1 is MNHNY, CDR2 SVGAGI, per germline (reference sequence). The CDR3 region has the DNA TGTGCCAGCAGGGCCCGGGGGGCGTCCACTGAAGCTTTCTTT. Translation gives CASRARGASTEAFF.

The chain joins TRBV9 to TRBJ1-5; 8 positions match TRBD1. V dropped 4 bases and J dropped 6; count of bases not matched to a gene: 9. CDR1 is SGDLS and CDR2 is YYNGEE in the germline V gene. The CDR3 contains 15 residues. CDR3 region: CASSRGQGGRQPQHF. The CDR3, as DNA: TGTGCCAGCAGCAGAGGACAGGGAGGGCGTCAGCCCCAGCATTTT.

A single count supports this clone. The rearrangement uses TRBV7-3 and TRBJ1-1; D is unclear. The germline V and J ends were trimmed by 5 bases and 0 bases, with 10 bases remaining between them. The CDR3 is 14 amino acids. CDR1 is SGHTA and CDR2 is FQGTGA in the germline V gene. The CDR3: CASSDSGLNTEAFF. The CDR3 DNA follows: TGTGCCAGCAGCGATTCCGGGTTGAACACTGAAGCTTTCTTT.